A selection of T cell receptor beta chains follows, all from one sample in a study of blood T cell repertoires in COVID-19. Clones were sequenced by immunoSEQ multiplex PCR, and TCRdb holds only the in-frame ones, with some missing. This sample has about 160,000 clones; 81% occur once, and the top ten carry approximately 11%. Sequenced input: peripheral blood. The receptors shown here come from a man between 60 and 75 years old with active or convalescent COVID-19. Each CDR3 is given with its conserved first and last residue. Fields, in order: V gene, J gene, clone size, D gene, CDR3 protein, CDR3 DNA. A D gene is named only where the DNA matches it firmly. A row's size may be missing; if present it is once, few, many or a size class.

>TRBV5-1|TRBJ2-7|-|TRBD2
CASSTGTSGPWGAYEQYF
TGCGCCAGCAGTACCGGGACTAGCGGGCCATGGGGGGCCTACGAGCAGTACTTC
>TRBV5-5|TRBJ2-5|-|-
CASSQGGGQETQYF
TGTGCCAGCAGCCAGGGTGGAGGGCAAGAGACCCAGTACTTC
>TRBV25-1|TRBJ1-1|-|TRBD1
CASSSDRGDSTEAFF
TGTGCCAGCAGTTCAGACAGGGGGGATTCGACTGAAGCTTTCTTT
>TRBV29-1|TRBJ2-1|-|TRBD2
CSVERTSLRPGDEQFF
TGCAGCGTTGAAAGGACTAGCCTACGCCCGGGGGATGAGCAGTTCTTC
>TRBV7-2|TRBJ2-7|-|-
CASSQRAGASLSEQYF
TGTGCCAGCAGCCAGCGTGCGGGGGCCTCGCTATCCGAGCAGTACTTC
>TRBV28|TRBJ1-1|few|TRBD1
CASYDRGHSTEAFF
TGTGCCAGTTATGACAGGGGGCATAGCACTGAAGCTTTCTTT
>TRBV11-2|TRBJ1-2|-|TRBD1
CASSRDRNYGYTF
TGTGCCAGCAGCCGGGACAGGAACTATGGCTACACCTTC
>TRBV5-1|TRBJ1-4|-|-
CASSLRRQGSNEKLFF
TGCGCCAGCAGCTTGCGGAGGCAGGGGTCGAATGAAAAACTGTTTTTT
>TRBV5-1|TRBJ1-5|-|TRBD1
CASCLEGAGQPQHF
TGCGCCAGCTGCTTGGAGGGGGCGGGTCAGCCCCAGCATTTT
>TRBV5-1|TRBJ2-3|-|TRBD1
CASSYRTGIGDTQYF
TGCGCCAGCAGTTACCGGACAGGGATAGGAGATACGCAGTATTTT
>TRBV27|TRBJ2-1|-|-
CASSFPGVKGNEQFF
TGTGCCAGCAGTTTCCCGGGGGTTAAGGGGAATGAGCAGTTCTTC
>TRBV6-5|TRBJ1-2|few|TRBD1
CASTPRRGQSYGYTF
TGTGCCAGCACTCCTCGAAGGGGGCAAAGCTATGGCTACACCTTC
>TRBV14|TRBJ2-7|-|TRBD1
CASSRMIRQGLGREQYF
TGTGCCAGCAGCCGGATGATAAGACAGGGGCTGGGGCGTGAGCAGTACTTC
>TRBV3-1/TRBV3-2|TRBJ1-3|few|-
CASSQGWGQRSGNTIYF
TGTGCCAGCAGCCAAGGGTGGGGGCAGCGGTCTGGAAACACCATATATTTT
>TRBV7-9|TRBJ2-1|-|-
CASSLDGVRGAYNEQFF
TGTGCCAGCAGCTTAGATGGGGTCAGGGGGGCTTACAATGAGCAGTTCTTC
>TRBV24-1|TRBJ1-2|-|TRBD1
CATSDLHRGYGYTF
TGTGCCACCAGTGATTTGCACAGGGGGTATGGCTACACCTTC
>TRBV5-1|TRBJ1-4|once|TRBD1
CASSTGQGAEKLFF
TGCGCCAGCAGCACCGGACAGGGAGCCGAAAAACTGTTTTTT
>TRBV6-5|TRBJ1-5|-|-
CASRRQGTGNQPQHF
TGTGCCAGCCGAAGGCAGGGAACGGGCAATCAGCCCCAGCATTTT
>TRBV9|TRBJ1-2|-|TRBD1
CASSVDKGAHYGYTF
TGTGCCAGCAGCGTAGATAAGGGGGCACACTATGGCTACACCTTC
>TRBV28|TRBJ2-7|few|TRBD2
CASRTSGSYEQYF
TGTGCCAGCAGAACTAGCGGGAGCTACGAGCAGTACTTC